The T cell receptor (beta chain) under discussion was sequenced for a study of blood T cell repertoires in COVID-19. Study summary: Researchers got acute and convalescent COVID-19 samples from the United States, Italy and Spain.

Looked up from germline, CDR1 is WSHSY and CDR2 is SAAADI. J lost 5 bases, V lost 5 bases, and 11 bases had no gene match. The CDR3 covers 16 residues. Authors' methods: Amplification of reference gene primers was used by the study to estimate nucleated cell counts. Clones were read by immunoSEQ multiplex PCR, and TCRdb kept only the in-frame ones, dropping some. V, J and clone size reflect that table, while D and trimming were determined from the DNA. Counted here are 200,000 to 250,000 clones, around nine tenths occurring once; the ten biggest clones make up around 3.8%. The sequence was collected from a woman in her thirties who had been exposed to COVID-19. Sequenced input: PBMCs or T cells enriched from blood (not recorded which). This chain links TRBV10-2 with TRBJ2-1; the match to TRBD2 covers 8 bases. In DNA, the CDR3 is TGCGCCAGCAGTCCCCGGACTAGCCCACCAGACAATGAGCAGTTCTTC. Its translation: CASSPRTSPPDNEQFF.